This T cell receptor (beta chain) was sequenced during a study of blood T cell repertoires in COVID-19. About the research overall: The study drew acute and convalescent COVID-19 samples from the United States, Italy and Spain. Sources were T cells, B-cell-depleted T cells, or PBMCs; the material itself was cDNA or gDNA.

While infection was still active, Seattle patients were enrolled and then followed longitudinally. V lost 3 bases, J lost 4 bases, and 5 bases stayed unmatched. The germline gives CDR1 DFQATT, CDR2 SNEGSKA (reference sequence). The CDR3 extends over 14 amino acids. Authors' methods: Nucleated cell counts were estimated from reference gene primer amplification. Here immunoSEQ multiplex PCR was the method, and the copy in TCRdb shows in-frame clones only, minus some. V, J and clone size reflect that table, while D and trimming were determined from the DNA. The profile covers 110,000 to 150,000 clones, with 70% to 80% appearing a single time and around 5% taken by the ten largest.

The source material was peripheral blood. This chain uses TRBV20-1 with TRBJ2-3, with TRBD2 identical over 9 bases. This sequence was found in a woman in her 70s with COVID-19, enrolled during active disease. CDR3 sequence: CSASGGGAPDTQYF. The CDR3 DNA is TGCAGTGCTAGTGGCGGGGGGGCCCCAGATACGCAGTATTTT.